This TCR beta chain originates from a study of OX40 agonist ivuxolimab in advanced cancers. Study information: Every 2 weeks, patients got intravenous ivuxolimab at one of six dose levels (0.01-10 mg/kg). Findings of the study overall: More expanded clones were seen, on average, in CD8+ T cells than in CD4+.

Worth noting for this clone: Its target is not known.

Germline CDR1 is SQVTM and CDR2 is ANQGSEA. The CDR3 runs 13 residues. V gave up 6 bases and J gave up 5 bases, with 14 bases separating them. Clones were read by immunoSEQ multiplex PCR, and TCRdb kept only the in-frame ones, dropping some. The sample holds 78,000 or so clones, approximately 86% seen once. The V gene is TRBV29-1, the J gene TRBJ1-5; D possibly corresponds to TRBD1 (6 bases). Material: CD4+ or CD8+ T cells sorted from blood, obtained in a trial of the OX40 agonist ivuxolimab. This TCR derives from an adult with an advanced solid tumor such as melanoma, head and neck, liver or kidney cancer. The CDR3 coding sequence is TGCAGCGTCACACAGGGTCTGGATCAGCCCCAGCATTTT. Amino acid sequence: CSVTQGLDQPQHF.